This entry lists 28 T cell receptor beta chains sequenced from one sample in a study of CD8 T cells in Susac syndrome. With random hexamers, roughly 0.45 to 1 ug RNA was reverse transcribed. Via MiXCR, TCRdb re-called the immunoSEQ multiplex PCR reads, giving one row per CDR3 protein. Of about 290,000 distinct CDR3 sequences in the sample, approximately 85% were seen once. Specimen: CD8+ T cells from PBMCs. The receptors come from a human donor with multiple sclerosis.

J is TRBJ2-7 and V is TRBV6-2 or TRBV6-3, with D perhaps given as TRBD1 or TRBD2 (5 bases each). The CDR3 length is 15 residues. The V gene lost 2 bases and the J gene lost 3 bases, with 14 bases spanning the gap. CDR1 is MNHEY and CDR2 is SVGEGT in the germline V gene. The CDR3 region is CASSYRGTGIYEQYF. In nucleotides, the CDR3 is TGTGCCAGCAGTTACAGAGGGACGGGTATCTACGAGCAGTACTTC.

V usage is TRBV7-3 and J usage is TRBJ2-7; no clear D. The CDR3 is made up of 14 amino acids. V was cut by 0 bases and J by 2 bases, with 8 bases left in between. Germline assignment: CDR1 SGHTA and CDR2 FQGTGA. CDR3 protein: CASSLTAATYEQYF. CDR3 coding DNA: TGTGCCAGCAGCTTAACAGCAGCCACCTACGAGCAGTACTTC.

V and J are TRBV3-1 and TRBJ2-1, with TRBD2 matching over 11 bases. From germline, CDR1 is LGHDT and CDR2 YNNKEL (reference sequence). J lost 0 bases, V lost 4 bases, and 5 bases had no gene match. The CDR3 sequence is 17 residues long. This CDR3 reads CASSPISGRASYNEQFF. The CDR3 nucleotides read TGTGCCAGCAGCCCAATTAGCGGGAGGGCCTCCTACAATGAGCAGTTCTTC.

This clonotype was detected only once. The chain links TRBV7-9 to TRBJ1-2; D gene ambiguous. The V end lost 8 bases, the J end lost 3 bases, and 10 bases lay between the germline ends. This CDR3 contains 12 residues. Germline CDR1 SEHNR, CDR2 FQNEAQ (reference sequence). The CDR3 here is CASLNGDYGYTF. The CDR3 region has the DNA TGTGCCAGCTTGAACGGGGACTATGGCTACACCTTC.

The CDR3, as DNA: TGTGCCAGCAGTTTAGAGCGCACGCAGCCCTACGAGCAGTACTTC. Protein product: CASSLERTQPYEQYF. This chain uses TRBV28 with TRBJ2-7; D ambiguous. V lost 2 bases, J lost 2 bases, and 13 bases lay in between. The CDR3 extends over 15 amino acids. Per germline, CDR1 MDHEN and CDR2 SYDVKM.

This clonotype appeared a single time. The junction does not match germline at one end; this may be a read error. The J gene is TRBJ2-1, the V gene TRBV7-7, with 7 bases that match TRBD2. Germline V gives CDR1 SSHAT, CDR2 FNYEAQ (reference sequence). The CDR3 length is 15 residues. The CDR3 sequence is CASSLAAGWSNEQFF. The CDR3 DNA reads as TGTGCTAGCAGCTTAGCAGCGGGGTGGTCCAATGAGCAGTTCTTC.

The chain joins TRBV4-3 to TRBJ1-2; D gene uncertain. V lost 0 bases, J lost 4 bases, and 9 bases lay in between. The CDR3 has 14 amino acids. CDR1 is LGHNA and CDR2 is YSLEER in the germline V gene. CDR3 in amino acids: CASSQELGIYGYTF. CDR3 coding DNA: TGCGCCAGCAGCCAAGAATTGGGGATCTATGGCTACACCTTC.

The V and J genes are TRBV28 and TRBJ2-1; unclear D gene. The CDR3 is made up of 12 amino acids. V shed 2 bases and J shed 8 bases, with 7 bases lying between them. The germline V gene encodes CDR1 MDHEN and CDR2 SYDVKM. CDR3 in DNA: TGTGCCAGCAGTTTACGGATCGATGAGCAGTTCTTC. Residues: CASSLRIDEQFF.

The rearrangement uses TRBV7-2 and TRBJ2-1; 8 positions agree with TRBD2. This CDR3 comprises 15 residues. Germline CDR1 reads SGHTA; CDR2 reads FQGNSA. Trimming removed 5 bases from V and 2 bases from J; junction bases left unmatched: 5. The CDR3 nucleotides read TGTGCCAGCAGCAACCTAGCGGGTACCTACAATGAGCAGTTCTTC. Residues: CASSNLAGTYNEQFF.

This chain joins TRBV11-2 and TRBJ2-3; D gene uncertain. Germline V gene lookup returns CDR1 SGHAT and CDR2 FQNNGV. This CDR3 comprises 15 residues. Deletions cut 1 base from V and 0 bases from J, with 8 bases between. The CDR3 nucleotides are TGTGCCAGCAGCTTAGGGCAAACTAGCACAGATACGCAGTATTTT. This translates into CASSLGQTSTDTQYF. The entire variable domain, with the rest obtained from reference TRBV11-2 and TRBJ2-3, is as follows: EAGVAQSPRYKIIEKRQSVAFWCNPISGHATLYWYQQILGQGPKLLIQFQNNGVVDDSQLPKDRFSAERLKGVDSTLKIQPAKLEDSAVYLCASSLGQTSTDTQYFGPGTRLTVL.

The rearrangement links TRBV25-1 to TRBJ2-7; 8 bases line up with TRBD1. CDR1 and CDR2 (germline): MGHDK, SYGVNS. This CDR3 is built from 14 residues. V dropped 7 bases and J dropped 0; count of bases not matched to a gene: 5. Here the CDR3 reads CASTGTGPSYEQYF. In DNA form, the CDR3 reads TGTGCCAGCACCGGGACAGGTCCCTCCTACGAGCAGTACTTC.

The V gene is TRBV5-1, the J gene TRBJ2-1, with no clear D. Germline V CDR1 and CDR2: SGHRS, YFSETQ. The CDR3 loop spans 12 amino acids. Between the trimmed V and J ends, which lost 2 bases and 8 bases, there was a span of 8 bases. CDR3 DNA sequence: TGCGCCAGCAGCTTTAGCCCCCATGAGCAGTTCTTC. It yields the protein CASSFSPHEQFF.

The CDR3: CSIADRGGPGELFF. The CDR3, as DNA: TGCAGTATCGCCGACAGGGGAGGTCCCGGGGAGCTGTTTTTT. This chain links TRBV20-1 with TRBJ2-2, with TRBD1 matching over 8 bases. The CDR3 totals 14 residues. Germline CDR1 and CDR2: DFQATT and SNEGSKA (reference sequence). V gave up 8 bases and J gave up 6 bases; unmatched junction bases: 11.

J is TRBJ1-3 and V is TRBV9; a weak D match, TRBD1 (5 bases). V lost 3 bases and J lost 0, with 13 bases in between. CDR1 is SGDLS and CDR2 is YYNGEE in the germline V gene. CDR3 length equals 16 residues. CDR3 DNA sequence: TGTGCCAGCAGCGAAAGACCAGGGAGCTCTGGAAACACCATATATTTT. Residues: CASSERPGSSGNTIYF.

The V call is TRBV5-6, the J call TRBJ2-7; the D call may be TRBD1 or TRBD2 (5 bases each). This CDR3 is built from 16 residues. The germline gives CDR1 SGHDT, CDR2 YYEEEE. Trimming removed 2 bases at V and 5 bases at J, with 20 bases between. The CDR3: CASSLRVRARGDEQYF. The DNA of the CDR3 is TGTGCCAGCAGCTTAAGAGTCAGGGCACGGGGCGACGAGCAGTACTTC.

The chain has TRBV19 and TRBJ2-1, with 11 bases lining up with TRBD2. The CDR3 is made up of 17 amino acids. The junction had 13 bases not matched to a gene; V was cut back by 4 bases and J by 8 bases. The V gene's germline CDR1 is LNHDA and CDR2 SQIVND (reference sequence). The CDR3 loop is CASSRSIGIAGGHEQFF. The CDR3 DNA reads TGTGCCAGTAGTAGATCCATTGGGATAGCGGGAGGGCATGAGCAGTTCTTC. Drawing the rest from reference TRBV19 and TRBJ2-1, the complete variable domain is DGGITQSPKYLFRKEGQNVTLSCEQNLNHDAMYWYRQDPGQGLRLIYYSQIVNDFQKGDIAEGYSVSREKKESFPLTVTSAQKNPTAFYLCASSRSIGIAGGHEQFFGPGTRLTVL.

This rearrangement joins TRBV7-6 to TRBJ2-5; 7 bases are shared with TRBD1. Germline CDR1 reads SGHVS; CDR2 reads FNYEAQ. The CDR3 is 15 residues long. The V gene end was trimmed by 0 bases and the J gene end by 4 bases; junction bases not matched to a gene: 5. The CDR3 reads CASSLAQYRGETQYF. The DNA for the CDR3 is TGTGCCAGCAGCTTAGCGCAGTACAGGGGAGAGACCCAGTACTTC.

This clonotype was counted only a few times. The rearrangement links TRBV5-6 to TRBJ2-1; maybe TRBD2 (5 bases). This CDR3 has 12 residues. CDR1 and CDR2 from the germline V gene are SGHDT and YYEEEE. Trimming removed 3 bases from V and 7 bases from J, with 8 bases in between. The CDR3 reads CASSWTGNEQFF. The CDR3 region has the DNA TGTGCCAGCAGCTGGACGGGGAATGAGCAGTTCTTC.

In its sample, this clonotype was seen a few times. The gene calls are TRBV10-3 and TRBJ2-4, with D perhaps TRBD1 (6 bases). The length of the CDR3 is 12 residues. Trimming shortened V by 3 bases and J by 8 bases, and 8 bases separated the two germline ends. From germline, CDR1 is ENHRY and CDR2 SYGVKD. Here the CDR3 DNA reads TGTGCCATCAGTGACAGGGGTGACATTCAGTACTTC. Translated, it gives CAISDRGDIQYF.

This chain links TRBV20-1 with TRBJ2-5, with 8 positions matching TRBD2. This CDR3 spans 19 amino acids. Germline lookup yields CDR1 DFQATT and CDR2 SNEGSKA (reference sequence). J lost 5 bases, V lost 6 bases, and 26 bases had no gene match. CDR3 coding DNA: TGCAGTGCCAACATAGATCCCGAGCTAGCGGGTTCCCTGTTGGAGACCCAGTACTTC. Its protein is CSANIDPELAGSLLETQYF.

The chain has TRBV12-3 or TRBV12-4 and TRBJ1-1; D remains ambiguous. The CDR3 extends over 15 amino acids. V dropped 6 bases and J dropped 3 bases, with 17 bases sitting between them. CDR3 amino acids: CASSPRHRVDTEAFF. In nucleotides, the CDR3 is TGTGCCAGCAGCCCGCGACATAGAGTCGACACTGAAGCTTTCTTT.

The chain has TRBV2 and TRBJ2-7, with D tentatively TRBD2 (6 bases). This CDR3 spans 14 amino acids. The V gene's germline CDR1 is SNHLY and CDR2 FYNNEI. The V gene lost 3 bases and the J gene lost 4 bases, with 13 bases spanning the gap. CDR3 sequence: CASSDPGTEYEQYF. The CDR3 nucleotides read TGTGCCAGCAGTGACCCCGGGACTGAATACGAGCAGTACTTC.

V is TRBV6-5 and J is TRBJ1-2; 8 bases are a match to TRBD1. The germline V gene has CDR1 MNHEY and CDR2 SVGAGI. J lost 1 base, V lost 4 bases, and 8 bases had no gene match. The CDR3 sequence is 16 residues long. The CDR3 sequence is CASSSSGQAFNYGYTF. CDR3 nucleotides: TGTGCCAGCAGTTCCTCGGGACAGGCGTTTAACTATGGCTACACCTTC.

The chain joins TRBV14 to TRBJ2-1, with 8 bases fitting TRBD2. With V trimmed by 1 base and J by 4 bases, 6 bases remained unmatched. The CDR3 has 16 residues. The germline V gene encodes CDR1 SGHDN and CDR2 FVKESK. The CDR3: CASSQGQRELYNEQFF. The CDR3 region has the DNA TGTGCCAGCAGCCAAGGCCAGCGGGAGTTGTACAATGAGCAGTTCTTC.

This clonotype was found a few times. As DNA, the CDR3 is TGTGCCAGCAGCCACCACGCCCCCAATGAGCAGTTCTTC. This encodes CASSHHAPNEQFF. The chain carries TRBV4-2 and TRBJ2-1; D remains unclear. The V gene lost 3 bases and the J gene lost 6 bases, with 9 bases spanning the gap. The CDR3 consists of 13 residues. Germline lookup yields CDR1 LGHNA and CDR2 YNFKEQ.

The V and J genes are TRBV25-1 and TRBJ2-3, with unresolved D. The V end lost 4 bases, the J end lost 0 bases, and 11 bases lay between the germline ends. Germline V gene sequence: CDR1 MGHDK, CDR2 SYGVNS. This CDR3 has 15 residues. The CDR3 sequence: CASSVSLPSTDTQYF. The CDR3 coding sequence is TGTGCCAGCAGTGTTAGTCTCCCTAGCACAGATACGCAGTATTTT. The entire variable domain, with the rest obtained from reference TRBV25-1 and TRBJ2-3, is as follows: EADIYQTPRYLVIGTGKKITLECSQTMGHDKMYWYQQDPGMELHLIHYSYGVNSTEKGDLSSESTVSRIRTEHFPLTLESARPSHTSQYLCASSVSLPSTDTQYFGPGTRLTVL.

The J gene is TRBJ2-1, the V gene TRBV28; 12 bases are a match to TRBD2. The CDR3 covers 20 residues. Germline V gene sequence: CDR1 MDHEN, CDR2 SYDVKM. J was trimmed by 2 bases and V by 5 bases; bases with no gene match: 16. The CDR3: CASSPPFVTRTSGTYNEQFF. The CDR3 DNA sequence: TGTGCCAGCAGTCCTCCTTTCGTTACTAGGACTAGCGGGACCTACAATGAGCAGTTCTTC.

This rearrangement joins TRBV19 to TRBJ2-2; D is possibly TRBD1 or TRBD2 (5 bases each). V lost 5 bases, J lost 6 bases, and 13 bases lay in between. CDR3 size: 14 residues. Germline values: CDR1 LNHDA, CDR2 SQIVND (reference sequence). The CDR3 DNA sequence: TGTGCCAGTAGTGAGACCGGGACGGCCGGGGAGCTGTTTTTT. As protein: CASSETGTAGELFF.